The 16 T cell receptor beta chains presented below share a single source sample, sequenced in a study of T cell repertoires in cytomegalovirus infection. No antigen has been identified for these receptors. MiXCR was run by TCRdb on the reads, yielding one entry per CDR3 protein. Of approximately 990,000 distinct CDR3 sequences listed, 31% were seen once; the top ten hold about an eighth. The sequencing here drew on cultured CD8+ T cells from PBMCs, taken from culture after CMV antigen stimulation. Receptors were obtained from a human donor in good health (CMV status not recorded). Some clones in this sample may be carry-over from other donors' samples.

This clonotype has only a few counts. The chain has TRBV7-6 and TRBJ1-6, with D possibly matching TRBD1 (5 bases). The CDR3 totals 15 residues. The germline gives CDR1 SGHVS, CDR2 FNYEAQ. Trimming pared 0 bases from V and 8 bases from J, leaving 11 bases between. The DNA for the CDR3 is TGTGCCAGCAGCTTAGCCTGGGACTTTGATTCACCCCTCCACTTT. This translates into CASSLAWDFDSPLHF.

This clonotype was observed at least ten times. The CDR3 loop reads CASSLGRAGDNIQYF. The DNA of the CDR3 is TGTGCCAGCAGCTTAGGAAGGGCAGGGGATAACATTCAGTACTTC. The chain links TRBV7-8 to TRBJ2-4; possibly TRBD1 for D (6 bases). V was shortened by 1 base and J by 7 bases, with 14 bases between the two germline ends. This CDR3 is built from 15 residues. Germline CDR1 SGHVS, CDR2 FQNEAQ. Using reference TRBV7-8 and TRBJ2-4 for the parts outside the CDR3, the full variable domain is GAGVSQSPRYKVAKRGQDVALRCDPISGHVSLFWYQQALGQGPEFLTYFQNEAQLDKSGLPSDRFFAERPEGSVSTLKIQRTQQEDSAVYLCASSLGRAGDNIQYFGAGTRLSVL.

This chain links TRBV7-9 with TRBJ2-4; 9 nucleotides match TRBD1. The ends lost 5 bases at V and 7 bases at J; junction bases unmatched: 12. The CDR3 sequence is 16 residues long. Germline CDR1 is SEHNR and CDR2 is FQNEAQ (reference sequence). The CDR3 loop is CASSLEDRGLQNIQYF. The CDR3 coding sequence is TGTGCCAGCAGCCTAGAGGACAGGGGCCTCCAGAACATTCAGTACTTC.

As regards this clonotype: This may be a read error: a much more frequent sequence differs by one nucleotide. The CDR3 bases are TGTGTCAGCAGCTTAAGAGAGCGGGCACCCGCCTACGAGCAGTACGTC. It specifies CVSSLRERAPAYEQYV. V gene TRBV7-3 combines with J gene TRBJ2-7, with D perhaps matching TRBD2 (6 bases). Germline-derived CDR1 and CDR2 are SGHTA and FQGTGA. The length of the CDR3 is 16 residues.

J is TRBJ2-1 and V is TRBV7-9, with a possible D match to TRBD1 (6 bases). V was shortened by 8 bases and J by 8 bases, with 22 bases between the two germline ends. Germline V gene data show CDR1 as SEHNR and CDR2 as FQNEAQ (reference sequence). The CDR3 contains 15 residues. CDR3 DNA: TGTGCCAGCGGACGGGTAGGGGGATTGACGGATGAGCAGTTCTTC. Translating it yields CASGRVGGLTDEQFF.

CDR3 sequence (DNA): TGTGCCAGCAGCCCGTCGAGCAGGGCGATCACAGATACGCAGTATTTT. It encodes CASSPSSRAITDTQYF. V is TRBV7-6 and J is TRBJ2-3, with D possibly TRBD1 on 5 matching bases. There are 16 residues in the CDR3. Germline V lookup: CDR1 SGHVS, CDR2 FNYEAQ. V lost 5 bases, J lost 2 bases, and 17 bases lay in between.

This sequence joins TRBV27 and TRBJ2-1; possible D gene TRBD1, 6 bases. CDR3 length equals 13 residues. Trimming pared 7 bases from V and 7 bases from J, leaving 14 bases between. CDR1 and CDR2 from the germline V gene are MNHEY and SMNVEV (reference sequence). The CDR3 is CASTPLQGNEQFF. The CDR3 bases are TGTGCCAGCACCCCTCTGCAGGGGAATGAGCAGTTCTTC.

This clonotype was picked up a small number of times. The gene calls are TRBV12-3 or TRBV12-4 and TRBJ2-3; no clear D gene. This CDR3 has 12 residues. The V gene lost 6 bases and the J gene lost 2 bases, with 6 bases spanning the gap. CDR3 residues: CASRRYTDTQYF. The DNA of the CDR3 is TGTGCCAGCAGGAGGTACACAGATACGCAGTATTTT.

This clonotype was observed at least ten times. The chain employs TRBV7-2 and TRBJ2-3, with 11 bases that match TRBD2. With 4 bases clipped from V and 5 bases from J, the junction kept 5 bases outside the gene matches. The germline V gene encodes CDR1 SGHTA and CDR2 FQGNSA. There are 15 residues in the CDR3. The CDR3, as DNA: TGTGCCAGCAGCTATAGCGGGGGGGCGGGAGATACGCAGTATTTT. Translation gives CASSYSGGAGDTQYF. The full variable domain, with the rest looked up from reference TRBV7-2 and TRBJ2-3, is GAGVSQSPSNKVTEKGKDVELRCDPISGHTALYWYRQSLGQGLEFLIYFQGNSAPDKSGLPSDRFSAERTGGSVSTLTIQRTQQEDSAVYLCASSYSGGAGDTQYFGPGTRLTVL.

The gene calls are TRBV27 and TRBJ1-2, with D perhaps TRBD1 (5 bases). The V end was cut by 5 bases, the J end by 8 bases, with 15 bases between. This CDR3 region has 13 residues. The V gene's germline CDR1 is MNHEY and CDR2 SMNVEV (reference sequence). CDR3 residues: CASSPGSGDGYTF. The CDR3 DNA reads TGTGCCAGCAGTCCGGGGTCGGGGGACGGCTACACCTTC.

This clonotype occurred a few times. This chain joins TRBV13 and TRBJ2-5, with 8 bases matching TRBD1. V dropped 5 bases and J dropped 7; count of bases not matched to a gene: 12. Per germline, CDR1 PRHDT and CDR2 FYEKMQ (reference sequence). The CDR3 has 15 residues. CDR3 bases: TGTGCCAGCAGCCCCCGACAGGGGTCACAGGCGACCCAGTACTTC. Protein sequence: CASSPRQGSQATQYF.

In this sample, this clonotype turned up a few times. J is TRBJ2-3 and V is TRBV7-2; no clear D gene. Trimming took off 1 base at V and 4 bases at J, with 3 bases between the two ends. The CDR3 sequence is 12 residues long. CDR1 and CDR2 (germline): SGHTA, FQGNSA. The CDR3 loop is CASSLESDTQYF. The CDR3 nucleotides are TGTGCCAGCAGCTTAGAGTCAGATACGCAGTATTTT.

The CDR3 bases are TGTGCCATCAAGGGGGGACGCTCGGCAGTAAATCAGCCCCAGCATTTT. Translation: CAIKGGRSAVNQPQHF. The rearrangement links TRBV10-3 to TRBJ1-5; TRBD1 is a possible D gene (6 bases). The V gene's germline CDR1 is ENHRY and CDR2 SYGVKD. This CDR3 spans 16 amino acids. The V and J ends lost 7 bases and 4 bases respectively, with 20 bases between them.

The V call is TRBV27, the J call TRBJ2-7; TRBD2 agrees at 7 bases. The J segment lost 5 bases and the V segment lost 3 bases, leaving 10 bases of the junction unmatched. The CDR3 has 15 amino acids. Per the germline V gene, CDR1 is MNHEY and CDR2 is SMNVEV (reference sequence). The CDR3 nucleotides read TGTGCCAGCAGTTTGGGGAGGGGCCTCGTCAACGAGCAGTACTTC. Its protein is CASSLGRGLVNEQYF.

The count of this clonotype is one. The chain carries TRBV20-1 and TRBJ1-2, with 7 bases aligning to TRBD1. Germline V CDR1 and CDR2: DFQATT, SNEGSKA (reference sequence). The CDR3 runs 16 residues. The J segment lost 3 bases and the V segment lost 0 bases, leaving 10 bases of the junction unmatched. CDR3 in amino acids: CSARDEGTVSHYGYTF. In DNA, the CDR3 is TGCAGTGCTAGAGATGAAGGGACAGTTTCACACTATGGCTACACCTTC.

The chain has TRBV5-4 and TRBJ2-7; D call uncertain. Germline V gene data show CDR1 as SGHNT and CDR2 as YYREEE (reference sequence). This CDR3 comprises 16 residues. Trimming took 0 bases from V and 3 from J, leaving 16 bases between them. CDR3 coding DNA: TGTGCCAGCAGCTTGGACGGCCTCCTAGTGAGCTACGAGCAGTACTTC. Protein sequence: CASSLDGLLVSYEQYF.